The T cell receptor (beta chain) described here comes from a study of beta chain features in type 1 diabetes. Study-level results: When Type 1 diabetes patients were examined, their TCRB CDR3s proved moderately but significantly shorter in all four CD4+ subsets.

Expressed TCRB transcripts were sequenced because the entire RNA isolate underwent reverse transcription. The data were produced by immunoSEQ multiplex PCR, yet TCRdb's version contains in-frame clones alone and is incomplete. The sample shows around 97,000 clones, 25% to 35% of them seen only once. The CDR3 covers 14 residues. The germline gives CDR1 SNHLY, CDR2 FYNNEI. V trimming: 6 bases; J trimming: 5 bases; junction bases outside the gene matches: 8. This clone appeared a few times. What it binds is unknown. This receptor was identified in a woman aged 18-29 years with type 1 diabetes. What was sequenced was central memory CD4+ T cells from blood. V gene TRBV2 combines with J gene TRBJ2-7; 9 positions match TRBD1. CDR3 sequence reads: CASRAFGTGHEQYV. The DNA of the CDR3 is TGTGCCAGCAGGGCCTTTGGGACAGGGCACGAGCAGTACGTC.